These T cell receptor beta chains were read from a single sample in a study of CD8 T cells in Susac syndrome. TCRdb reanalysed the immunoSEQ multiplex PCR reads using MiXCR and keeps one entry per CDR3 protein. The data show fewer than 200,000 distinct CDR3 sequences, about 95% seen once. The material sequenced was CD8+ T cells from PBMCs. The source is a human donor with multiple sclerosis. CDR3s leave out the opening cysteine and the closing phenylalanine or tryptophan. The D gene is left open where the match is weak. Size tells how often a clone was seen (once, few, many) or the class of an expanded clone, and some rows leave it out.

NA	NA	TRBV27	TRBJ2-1	ASGETGSYNEQF
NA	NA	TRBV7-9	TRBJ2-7	ASSPVDGTYEQY
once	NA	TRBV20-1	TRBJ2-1	SASPVMNEQF
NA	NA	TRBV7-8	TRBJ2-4	ASSRLLALKNIQY
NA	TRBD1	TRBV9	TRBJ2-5	ASSVGTGVAQETQY
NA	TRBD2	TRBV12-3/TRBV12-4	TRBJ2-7	ASSHGTSGIRSPEQY
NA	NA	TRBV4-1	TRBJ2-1	ASSQAPVYNEQF
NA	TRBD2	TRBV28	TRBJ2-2	ASIPSSGGNTGELF
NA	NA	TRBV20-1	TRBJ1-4	SAGSEGVPAGKLF
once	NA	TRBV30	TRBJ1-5	AWSAGYSNQPQH
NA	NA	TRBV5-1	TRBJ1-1	ASSPGDTEAF
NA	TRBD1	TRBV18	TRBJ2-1	ASSPRDRYNEQF
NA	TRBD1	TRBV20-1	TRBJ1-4	SATEQGDWKLF
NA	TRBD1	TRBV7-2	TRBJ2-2	ASSLNRGQVGELF
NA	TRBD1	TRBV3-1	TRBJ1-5	ASSPGQLHQPQH
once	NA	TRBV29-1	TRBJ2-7	SVEAGGGLDEQY
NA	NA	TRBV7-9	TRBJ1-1	ASSLEGASKAF
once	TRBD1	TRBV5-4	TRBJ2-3	ASSSWTGADTQY
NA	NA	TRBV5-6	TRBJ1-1	ASSSWYRENTEAF
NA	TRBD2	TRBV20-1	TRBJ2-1	SAVAGDLRNEQF
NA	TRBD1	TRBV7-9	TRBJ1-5	ASSSDRQPQH
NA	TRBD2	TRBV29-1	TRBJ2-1	SVFGGSAYNEQF
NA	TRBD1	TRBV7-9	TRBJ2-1	ASSLTDRGSYNEQF
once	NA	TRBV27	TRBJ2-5	ASSLSEGHLRTQY
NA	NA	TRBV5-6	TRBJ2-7	ASSLGPYSYEQY
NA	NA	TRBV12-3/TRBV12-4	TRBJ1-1	ASIWGAHEAF
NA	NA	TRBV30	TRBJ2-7	AWSRRGIGYEQY
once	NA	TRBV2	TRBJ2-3	ASSEGREDTQY
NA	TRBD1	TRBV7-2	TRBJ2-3	ASSLRDSRTDTQY
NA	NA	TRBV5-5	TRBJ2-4	ASSWQGKNIQY
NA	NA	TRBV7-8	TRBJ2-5	ALGWGWETQY
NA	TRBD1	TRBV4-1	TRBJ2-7	ASSQGADRVTYEQY
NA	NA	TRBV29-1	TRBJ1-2	SVEGQEGGYT
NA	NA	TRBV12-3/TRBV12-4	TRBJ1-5	ASSFDGTAHQPQH
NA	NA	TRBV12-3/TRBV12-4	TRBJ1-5	ASSPTPGRAHSNQPQH
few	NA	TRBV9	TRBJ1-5	ASSVGQSNQPQH
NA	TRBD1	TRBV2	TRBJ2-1	AIARDSLYREQF
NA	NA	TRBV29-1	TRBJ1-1	SAQGRLDTEAF
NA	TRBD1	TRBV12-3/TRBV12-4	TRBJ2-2	ASSLFGQGLFGELF
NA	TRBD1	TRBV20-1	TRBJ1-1	SASRDSIEAF
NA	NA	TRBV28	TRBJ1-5	ASSWGEEGWGNQPQH
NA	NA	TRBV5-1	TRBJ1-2	ASSQRQPNYGYT
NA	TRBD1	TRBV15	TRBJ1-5	ATSTGTGGQPQH
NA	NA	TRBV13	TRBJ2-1	ASSSGRTYEQF
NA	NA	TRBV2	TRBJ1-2	ASGGQGKT
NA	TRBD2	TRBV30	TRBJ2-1	AWSEDSGMTEQF
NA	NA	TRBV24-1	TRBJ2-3	ATRAHTGDTQY
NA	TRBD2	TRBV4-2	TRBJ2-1	ASSQELAAGDNNEQF